The 19 T cell receptor beta chains below come from one sample, sequenced in a study of monozygotic twins with inflammatory bowel disease. TCRdb reprocessed the 5' RACE reads and stores each CDR3 protein as one record, lacking DNA. This repertoire includes 200,000 to 250,000 distinct CDR3 sequences. Sequenced material: blood. All receptors derive from a human donor with ulcerative colitis or Crohn's disease, or a healthy co-twin of an affected twin (not recorded which).

This chain connects TRBV7-2 to TRBJ1-1. The germline V gene encodes CDR1 SGHTA and CDR2 FQGNSA. This CDR3 comprises 11 residues. The CDR3 sequence: CASSVLTEAIF.

The chain couples TRBV7-2 to TRBJ1-5; the TCRdb call, TRBD1, lacks DNA for checking. This CDR3 is built from 14 residues. CDR1 and CDR2 from the germline V gene are SGHTA and FQGNSA. Here the CDR3 reads CASSLEAGGQPQHF.

The rearrangement uses TRBV7-8 and TRBJ2-2; TCRdb proposes TRBD2, but this gene call is untestable without DNA. Looked up from germline, CDR1 is SGHVS and CDR2 is FQNEAQ. This CDR3 comprises 15 residues. CDR3 protein: CASSSILAFSGELFF.

The chain combines TRBV3-1 with TRBJ2-3; TCRdb calls TRBD2, which cannot be checked without DNA. Germline loops: CDR1 LGHDT, CDR2 YNNKEL (reference sequence). The CDR3 totals 16 residues. The CDR3 here is CASSPAGLASTDTQYF.

J is TRBJ1-2 and V is TRBV12-3 or TRBV12-4; TCRdb's assignment of TRBD1 cannot be checked, as there is no DNA. This CDR3 has 14 amino acids. The CDR3 is CASSFSAREYGYTF.

This chain uses TRBV5-5 with TRBJ1-1; TCRdb names TRBD1, which stays unverified in the absence of DNA. This CDR3 spans 17 amino acids. Germline V gene lookup returns CDR1 SGHKS and CDR2 YYEKEE (reference sequence). The CDR3 protein is CASSLGQGRGANTEAFF. Looking up the rest from reference TRBV5-5 and TRBJ1-1 gives the full variable domain: DAGVTQSPTHLIKTRGQQVTLRCSPISGHKSVSWYQQVLGQGPQFIFQYYEKEERGRGNFPDRFSARQFPNYSSELNVNALLLGDSALYLCASSLGQGRGANTEAFFGQGTRLTVV.

V is TRBV13 and J is TRBJ2-3; TCRdb's D gene call, TRBD1, goes unchecked for lack of DNA. The CDR3 loop spans 14 amino acids. The V gene's germline CDR1 is PRHDT and CDR2 FYEKMQ (reference sequence). The CDR3 protein is CASSSKRGPDTQYF.

The chain has TRBV7-8 and TRBJ2-7; the D call from TCRdb, TRBD1, cannot be confirmed without DNA. The CDR3 is made up of 15 amino acids. The V gene's germline CDR1 is SGHVS and CDR2 FQNEAQ. CDR3 sequence reads: CASTRGAGRSYEQYF.

The rearrangement joins TRBV5-1 to TRBJ1-1; TCRdb lists TRBD1, though no DNA is available to test this call. Per germline, CDR1 SGHRS and CDR2 YFSETQ. This CDR3 is 15 amino acids long. The CDR3 protein is CASSLEGEGNTEAFF.

V and J are TRBV20-1 and TRBJ2-5; TCRdb outputs TRBD1, but without DNA this stays unchecked. Germline CDR1 is DFQATT and CDR2 is SNEGSKA (reference sequence). The CDR3 length is 13 residues. The CDR3 loop is CSAKGVGTEIQYF.

This rearrangement joins TRBV20-1 to TRBJ2-1; TCRdb's D call, TRBD2, is unchecked because there is no DNA. The germline V gene has CDR1 DFQATT and CDR2 SNEGSKA (reference sequence). The CDR3 loop spans 12 amino acids. The CDR3 is CSARVAGGEQFF.

J is TRBJ2-5 and V is TRBV7-8; TCRdb designates TRBD2, a call that cannot be tested without DNA. The germline CDR1 and CDR2 sequences are SGHVS and FQNEAQ. The CDR3 sequence is 15 residues long. CDR3 sequence reads: CASSAGLGNQETQYF.

The V call is TRBV7-3, the J call TRBJ2-3. The CDR3 sequence is 14 residues long. Germline V CDR1 and CDR2: SGHTA, FQGTGA. The CDR3 loop reads CASSLTPTARTQYF.

The genes are TRBV24-1 and TRBJ2-3. This CDR3 has 12 residues. The germline CDR1 and CDR2 sequences are KGHDR and SFDVKD. The CDR3 spells CATSDLKDTQYF.

The chain is built from TRBV5-1 and TRBJ2-1. Germline assignment: CDR1 SGHRS and CDR2 YFSETQ. The CDR3 covers 18 residues. CDR3 protein: CASSPSVQGGSSYNEQFF.

The chain joins TRBV10-3 to TRBJ1-6; the D call of TRBD1 rests on TCRdb alone, since no DNA is present to check it. The CDR3 is made up of 15 amino acids. The germline V gene has CDR1 ENHRY and CDR2 SYGVKD. The CDR3 is CAIAFSGTGNSPLHF.

The J gene is TRBJ1-5, the V gene TRBV7-8; TCRdb names TRBD1, which stays unverified in the absence of DNA. This CDR3 region has 14 residues. Germline values: CDR1 SGHVS, CDR2 FQNEAQ. The CDR3 here is CASSLYRDDQPQHF.

The CDR3 spells CASSLYSGAGETQYF. J is TRBJ2-5 and V is TRBV5-1; TCRdb designates TRBD1, a call that cannot be tested without DNA. Germline V gene sequence: CDR1 SGHRS, CDR2 YFSETQ. The CDR3 consists of 15 residues.

The CDR3: CASSLPGWRELFF. V usage is TRBV5-4 and J usage is TRBJ2-2. Germline V gene lookup returns CDR1 SGHNT and CDR2 YYREEE (reference sequence). The CDR3 covers 13 residues. The full variable domain, its missing parts supplied by reference TRBV5-4 and TRBJ2-2, is ETGVTQSPTHLIKTRGQQVTLRCSSQSGHNTVSWYQQALGQGPQFIFQYYREEENGRGNFPPRFSGLQFPNYSSELNVNALELDDSALYLCASSLPGWRELFFGEGSRLTVL.